Below, 22 T cell receptor beta chains from the same sample are listed, as sequenced in a study of shared clonotypes between healthy human individuals. Sequencing used immunoSEQ multiplex PCR; TCRdb keeps in-frame clones, though not all of them. The top ten clones hold roughly 17% of a sample with around 320,000 clones, about nine tenths of them seen once. Sequenced material: memory CD8+ T cells sorted from blood. Subset here: CD45RO+ cells pooled with CCR7-negative TemRA cells. The origin of the receptors is a young man in good health.

This clone has just one count. The V call is TRBV13, the J call TRBJ2-7, with 10 bases that match TRBD1. Unmatched junction bases numbered 8, after V lost 6 bases and J lost 0 bases. Looked up from germline, CDR1 is PRHDT and CDR2 is FYEKMQ (reference sequence). The CDR3 loop spans 16 amino acids. The CDR3 nucleotides read TGTGCCAGCAGGGGACAGGGGACGCATCCCTCCTACGAGCAGTACTTC. As protein: CASRGQGTHPSYEQYF.

This chain uses TRBV6-1 with TRBJ2-7; TRBD1 aligns across 7 bases. Trimming cost V 2 bases and J 1 base; bases outside gene matches: 5. CDR1 is MNHNS, CDR2 SASEGT, per germline. The CDR3 has 15 residues. In nucleotides, the CDR3 is TGTGCCAGCAGTGAATTGGCAGGGGGATCCTACGAGCAGTACTTC. Its protein product is CASSELAGGSYEQYF.

The chain joins TRBV30 to TRBJ1-2; possible D gene TRBD1, 6 bases. Germline loops: CDR1 GTSNPN, CDR2 SVGIG (reference sequence). Deletions cut 3 bases from V and 4 bases from J, with 27 bases between. The CDR3 spans 18 residues. The CDR3 DNA reads as TGTGCCTGGAGGGGCCCGGACGGGGGGCGCGGAAGGTTCTATGGCTACACCTTC. It translates to CAWRGPDGGRGRFYGYTF.

The rearrangement joins TRBV4-1 to TRBJ1-2; 9 bases align to TRBD1. V trimming: 3 bases; J trimming: 7 bases; junction bases outside the gene matches: 3. The CDR3 length is 13 residues. Germline loops: CDR1 MGHRA, CDR2 YSYEKL. CDR3: CASSHGQGIGYTF. The DNA of the CDR3 is TGCGCCAGCAGCCACGGACAGGGGATTGGCTACACCTTC.

CDR3 in DNA: TGCGCCAGCAGCCAAGGGGCAGGGGAGGGTGAGCAGTTCTTC. This gives the protein CASSQGAGEGEQFF. This chain uses TRBV4-3 with TRBJ2-1, with D possibly matching TRBD2 (7 bases). Trimming cost V 1 base and J 9 bases, with 13 bases left between them. The CDR3 is 14 amino acids. Germline CDR1 reads LGHNA; CDR2 reads YSLEER.

The chain recombines TRBV11-2 with TRBJ2-7, with D unclear. Germline V gene sequence: CDR1 SGHAT, CDR2 FQNNGV. V was pared by 0 bases and J by 5 bases, with 5 bases between. The CDR3 sequence is 12 residues long. This CDR3 is CASSLDRDEQYF. The CDR3 DNA is TGTGCCAGCAGCTTAGATCGAGACGAGCAGTACTTC.

V usage is TRBV4-3 and J usage is TRBJ2-4, with D perhaps TRBD2 (5 bases). Trimming shortened V by 4 bases and J by 0 bases, and 16 bases separated the two germline ends. Germline V gives CDR1 LGHNA, CDR2 YSLEER. There are 17 residues in the CDR3. CDR3 region: CASSPRVRVLAKNIQYF. The CDR3 nucleotides are TGCGCCAGCAGCCCGAGGGTTCGGGTTTTAGCCAAAAACATTCAGTACTTC.

Many counts were recorded for this clone. The chain recombines TRBV11-2 with TRBJ2-7; unclear D gene. The CDR3 length is 13 residues. Looked up from germline, CDR1 is SGHAT and CDR2 is FQNNGV. Trimming cost V 5 bases and J 6 bases, with 14 bases left between them. The CDR3: CASSPALFPEQYF. The CDR3 nucleotides are TGTGCCAGCAGCCCAGCCCTCTTTCCCGAGCAGTACTTC.

The chain links TRBV5-1 to TRBJ2-5, with 8 bases that match TRBD1. With 3 bases clipped from V and 3 bases from J, the junction kept 1 base outside the gene matches. Germline CDR1 SGHRS, CDR2 YFSETQ. This CDR3 has 13 amino acids. The CDR3 region has the DNA TGCGCCAGCAGCTCGACAGGGGAAGAGACCCAGTACTTC. This encodes CASSSTGEETQYF. The whole variable domain, remainder taken from reference TRBV5-1 and TRBJ2-5, is KAGVTQTPRYLIKTRGQQVTLSCSPISGHRSVSWYQQTPGQGLQFLFEYFSETQRNKGNFPGRFSGRQFSNSRSEMNVSTLELGDSALYLCASSSTGEETQYFGPGTRLLVL.

The chain combines TRBV9 with TRBJ2-1, with D possibly matching TRBD2 (6 bases). Germline lookup yields CDR1 SGDLS and CDR2 YYNGEE. With 3 bases removed from V and 12 bases from J, the gap between germline ends came to 22 bases. This CDR3 is built from 15 residues. For the CDR3, the DNA is TGTGCCAGCAGCGCCGAAGGCGGGGTGGTGGTAGGGCAGTTCTTC. Translating gives CASSAEGGVVVGQFF.

The chain recombines TRBV28 with TRBJ2-7, with TRBD2 as a possible D gene (5 bases). CDR1 is MDHEN, CDR2 SYDVKM, per germline. Between the trimmed V and J ends, which lost 2 bases and 3 bases, there was a span of 17 bases. The CDR3 totals 16 residues. The CDR3 DNA reads TGTGCCAGCAGTTTACAACCCGGGGTGACAAACTACGAGCAGTACTTC. It translates to CASSLQPGVTNYEQYF.

This rearrangement joins TRBV15 to TRBJ1-5; D remains unclear. The CDR3 extends over 18 amino acids. Trimming shortened V by 1 base and J by 5 bases, and 21 bases separated the two germline ends. CDR1 and CDR2 from the germline V gene are LNHNV and YYDKDF (reference sequence). The CDR3 nucleotides are TGTGCCACCAGCAGAGGTTTGGACCTTGTGCTAGTCGATCAGCCCCAGCATTTT. Translating gives CATSRGLDLVLVDQPQHF.

The chain couples TRBV10-1 to TRBJ2-1; 9 nucleotides agree with TRBD2. The V gene end was trimmed by 0 bases and the J gene end by 2 bases; junction bases not matched to a gene: 2. The length of the CDR3 is 16 residues. CDR1 and CDR2 from the germline V gene are WNHNN and SYGVQD (reference sequence). The CDR3 region has the DNA TGCGCCAGCAGTGAGTCGACTAGCGGTACCTACAATGAGCAGTTCTTC. Protein sequence: CASSESTSGTYNEQFF.

V and J are TRBV18 and TRBJ2-7, with 8 bases lining up with TRBD1. J lost 1 base, V lost 0 bases, and 5 bases had no gene match. Germline V gene lookup returns CDR1 KGHSH and CDR2 LQKENI. The CDR3 has 16 amino acids. The CDR3 DNA reads as TGTGCCAGCTCACCACCGGACAGGGTTCCTTCCTACGAGCAGTACTTC. Protein: CASSPPDRVPSYEQYF.

The genes are TRBV7-4 and TRBJ2-3; 12 bases align to TRBD2. The CDR3 runs 15 residues. Germline V gives CDR1 SGHVT, CDR2 SQSDAQ. V lost 5 bases to trimming and J lost 4 bases; unmatched junction nucleotides: 4. In DNA, the CDR3 is TGTGCCAGCAGCCAACTAGCGGGAGGATCAGATACGCAGTATTTT. This codes for CASSQLAGGSDTQYF.

The chain is built from TRBV27 and TRBJ2-7, with no clear D. This CDR3 comprises 13 residues. Per germline, CDR1 MNHEY and CDR2 SMNVEV (reference sequence). V dropped 6 bases and J dropped 2 bases, with 11 bases sitting between them. CDR3 sequence (DNA): TGTGCCAGCAGAGGAATTTCCACCTACGAGCAGTACTTC. Protein sequence: CASRGISTYEQYF.

The chain links TRBV13 to TRBJ2-7, with D uncertain. There are 11 residues in the CDR3. CDR1 and CDR2 from the germline V gene are PRHDT and FYEKMQ (reference sequence). V dropped 8 bases and J dropped 1 base, with 6 bases sitting between them. CDR3 amino acids: CASGFSYEQYF. Written as DNA, the CDR3 is TGTGCCAGCGGGTTTTCCTACGAGCAGTACTTC.

The J gene is TRBJ2-1, the V gene TRBV4-3; D uncertain. In germline, CDR1 is LGHNA, CDR2 YSLEER. Trimming stripped 6 bases from V and 0 bases from J, with 12 bases between. This CDR3 has 15 amino acids. CDR3 amino acids: CASRPTRSSYNEQFF. Written as DNA, the CDR3 is TGCGCCAGCAGACCAACACGGAGCTCCTACAATGAGCAGTTCTTC.

This clone showed up just once. This chain connects TRBV7-9 to TRBJ1-2; no reliable D call. The V gene lost 5 bases and the J gene lost 3 bases, with 10 bases spanning the gap. The CDR3 runs to 13 residues. Germline CDR1 SEHNR, CDR2 FQNEAQ (reference sequence). CDR3 protein: CASSPPYHYGYTF. CDR3 DNA: TGTGCCAGCAGCCCCCCGTACCACTATGGCTACACCTTC.

This clone was counted a single time. Here the CDR3 DNA reads TGCGCCAGCAGCCCTCGGTCGGGCCTGGATGAAAAACTGTTTTTT. Translated, it gives CASSPRSGLDEKLFF. V gene TRBV5-1 combines with J gene TRBJ1-4; D is undetermined. The CDR3 spans 15 residues. With 4 bases removed from V and 6 bases from J, the gap between germline ends came to 16 bases. Per germline, CDR1 SGHRS and CDR2 YFSETQ. Filled out from reference TRBV5-1 and TRBJ1-4, the complete variable domain reads KAGVTQTPRYLIKTRGQQVTLSCSPISGHRSVSWYQQTPGQGLQFLFEYFSETQRNKGNFPGRFSGRQFSNSRSEMNVSTLELGDSALYLCASSPRSGLDEKLFFGSGTQLSVL.

This chain uses TRBV4-1 with TRBJ2-7; TRBD2 matches at 12 bases. The CDR3 runs to 19 residues. Unmatched junction bases numbered 12, after V lost 0 bases and J lost 3 bases. The germline V gene has CDR1 MGHRA and CDR2 YSYEKL. The CDR3 region is CASSQDYLAGGPWVYEQYF. Written as DNA, the CDR3 is TGCGCCAGCAGCCAAGATTATCTAGCGGGAGGGCCTTGGGTCTACGAGCAGTACTTC.

The chain couples TRBV6-1 to TRBJ1-2; D gene uncertain. V lost 7 bases and J lost 4, with 13 bases in between. The CDR3 contains 13 residues. Germline V gene lookup returns CDR1 MNHNS and CDR2 SASEGT. CDR3 protein: CASITGQVYGYTF. The DNA for the CDR3 is TGTGCCAGCATTACGGGCCAGGTCTATGGCTACACCTTC.